Sequencing of this TCR beta chain was carried out in a study of T cells in localized non-small cell lung cancer (TCRdb year 2020). With regard to the full study: The study analyzed T cell repertoires of hundreds of early-stage NSCLC patients, comparing tumors and uninvolved tumor-adjacent lungs. The cohort was made up of approximately 250 treatment-naive NSCLC patients whose localized lung tumors had been resected. Of the NSCLC patients, about 130 were male and about a hundred were female, and the mean age was about 69 years. What the research found in general, with its limitations: The highest T cell clonality was observed in uninvolved tumor-adjacent lung, where clonality exceeded that of tumor, suggesting that antigenic responses were more focused in uninvolved tumor-adjacent lung. Multi-region tumor sequencing was not performed, so intratumor heterogeneity could not be excluded. A median of approximately 62 of the top 100 tumor clones turned up in the paired uninvolved adjacent lung, and under 30 of those clones also ranked among the top 100 of that same adjacent lung. Because the study design was exploratory, TCR variables were selected using unadjusted p-values without false-discovery rate correction. Higher T cell density in blood was associated with longer overall survival, whereas higher clonality in adjacent lung was associated with shorter survival.

At diagnosis, tumor, uninvolved tumor-adjacent lung and peripheral blood were collected and then preserved as a mix of FFPE and fresh-frozen material. For TCR repertoire profiling, blood samples were analyzed in the form of peripheral blood mononuclear cells. TCR beta CDR3 regions were sequenced from DNA using the immunoSEQ Assay. Per the original workflow: T cell density was computed as TCR beta template counts normalized to usable DNA estimated by amplifying housekeeping genes. Richness was estimated with the preseqR package, extrapolating to 400,000 templates for PBMC samples and 120,000 templates for tissue samples. Clonality was taken to be one minus Pielou's evenness. To identify tissue-enriched TCRs, differential abundance testing was run on productive amino-acid clonotypes with a minimum total count of 5 and an alpha of 0.1. The Jaccard Index and the Morisita Overlap Index were used to measure repertoire overlap between compartments. GLIPH clustered TCR beta CDR3s with public tetramer-defined viral CDR3s; viral motifs required at least three viral sequences plus V-gene enrichment. Entries here come from immuneACCESS through TCRdb and include only in-frame sequences with V and J called. Some clones fail to appear in such tables; in the studies checked, an unresolved V gene covers under half of the shortfall, and the cause of the remainder is unknown. That table is the source of V, J and clone size, and D and trimming were worked out from the DNA. For this sample there are 20,000 to 30,000 clones; about 88% appear just once. Around an eighth of the sample belongs to the ten largest clones.

A note on this clone: Its antigen is unknown. It has no much larger one-base neighbor in the sample; base qualities were not kept.

Reading the germline V gene gives CDR1 MDHEN and CDR2 SYDVKM. The CDR3 numbers 14 residues from cysteine through phenylalanine. Only the CDR3 region is kept as DNA, spanning 42 bases read in frame from base 1. V gives up 5 bases and J gives up 4 bases, and the segment between their germline ends measures 14 bases. The chain joins TRBV28 to TRBJ1-2; the D gene assignment is ambiguous. The receptor was derived from a female donor over 55 with stage II squamous cell lung carcinoma. Here the sequenced sample was peripheral blood, taken before any cancer treatment. The CDR3 here reads CASSPPDLFYGYTF. The DNA sequence is as follows: TGTGCCAGCAGTCCACCAGACCTATTCTATGGCTACACCTTC.